These 32 T cell receptor beta chains were sequenced from one sample in a study of T-cell memory formation after mild COVID-19. Using its own MiXCR run on the 5' RACE reads, TCRdb lists one record per CDR3 protein. The repertoire has more than 400,000 distinct CDR3 sequences, about 20% of them found once; the top ten carry 9% to 15%. What was sequenced was PBMCs or a T cell subset sorted from them (not recorded which). The receptor source for this set is an adult woman who had mild COVID-19 (a few samples of this study predate the infection). Cell type and time point are not known.

This clonotype has ten or more counts. V gene TRBV5-1 combines with J gene TRBJ2-3, with a tentative D call TRBD2 (6 bases). Germline V gene data show CDR1 as SGHRS and CDR2 as YFSETQ. The CDR3 is made up of 16 amino acids. The germline V and J ends were trimmed by 0 bases and 4 bases, with 15 bases remaining between them. CDR3 loop: CASSLAWGRRADTQYF. The CDR3, as DNA: TGCGCCAGCAGCTTGGCTTGGGGAAGGAGGGCAGATACGCAGTATTTT. The full variable domain, with the rest looked up from reference TRBV5-1 and TRBJ2-3, is KAGVTQTPRYLIKTRGQQVTLSCSPISGHRSVSWYQQTPGQGLQFLFEYFSETQRNKGNFPGRFSGRQFSNSRSEMNVSTLELGDSALYLCASSLAWGRRADTQYFGPGTRLTVL.

The chain employs TRBV5-1 and TRBJ2-7; TRBD1 matches 10 bases. This CDR3 contains 14 residues. V trimming: 2 bases; J trimming: 5 bases; junction bases outside the gene matches: 4. In germline, CDR1 is SGHRS, CDR2 YFSETQ. Here the CDR3 reads CASSLTGTGDEQYF. Here the CDR3 DNA reads TGCGCCAGCAGCTTAACCGGGACAGGGGACGAGCAGTACTTC.

Only a few counts were recorded for this clonotype. The genes are TRBV20-1 and TRBJ1-2; a possible D gene is TRBD1 (5 bases). The CDR3 loop spans 12 amino acids. The germline CDR1 and CDR2 sequences are DFQATT and SNEGSKA (reference sequence). In DNA form, the CDR3 reads TGCTACAAGCCGGGACCAGACTATGGCTACACCTTC. As protein: CYKPGPDYGYTF.

The V and J genes are TRBV15 and TRBJ2-7, with 10 positions matching TRBD1. Germline V gene lookup returns CDR1 LNHNV and CDR2 YYDKDF (reference sequence). This CDR3 has 18 residues. After removal of 5 bases from V and 3 bases from J, the junction contained 16 bases not matched to a gene. CDR3 nucleotides: TGTGCCACCAGCTCCTCCCTCTCCGGGACAGGGGCTTTCTACGAGCAGTACTTC. Translated: CATSSSLSGTGAFYEQYF.

This clonotype occurred a few times. The V and J genes are TRBV7-8 and TRBJ2-2; perhaps TRBD2 as D (5 bases). This CDR3 has 14 amino acids. The germline gives CDR1 SGHVS, CDR2 FQNEAQ. V shed 5 bases and J shed 6 bases, with 13 bases lying between them. The CDR3 sequence is CASSLSSWAGELFF. CDR3 sequence (DNA): TGTGCCAGCAGCCTCTCTAGCTGGGCCGGGGAGCTGTTTTTT.

V gene TRBV23-1 combines with J gene TRBJ2-7; TRBD1 matches 9 bases. TRBV23-1 is an ORF; its function is uncertain. This CDR3 comprises 14 residues. V dropped 3 bases and J dropped 5; count of bases not matched to a gene: 5. The CDR3 DNA follows: TGCGCCAGCAGTCACGAGGGACAGGGCCACGAGCAGTACTTC. It codes for CASSHEGQGHEQYF.

In this sample, this clonotype turned up many times. The chain carries TRBV12-3 or TRBV12-4 and TRBJ1-1; D might be TRBD1 (5 bases). This CDR3 spans 16 amino acids. With 8 bases removed from V and 1 base from J, the gap between germline ends came to 20 bases. CDR3 in amino acids: CASGRGSEVGNTEAFF. As DNA, the CDR3 is TGTGCCAGCGGCCGGGGCTCTGAGGTGGGGAACACTGAAGCTTTCTTT.

This clonotype was counted ten times or more. This chain connects TRBV5-1 to TRBJ2-3; D uncertain. The CDR3 is 12 amino acids. Trimming shortened V by 5 bases and J by 3 bases, and 7 bases separated the two germline ends. Germline values: CDR1 SGHRS, CDR2 YFSETQ. CDR3 amino acids: CASSFDTDTQYF. In DNA form, the CDR3 reads TGCGCCAGCAGTTTTGATACAGATACGCAGTATTTT.

This chain uses TRBV5-1 with TRBJ2-2; 7 bases are a match to TRBD1. The CDR3 sequence is 16 residues long. V lost 4 bases and J lost 4; bases outside the gene matches: 10. Per the germline V gene, CDR1 is SGHRS and CDR2 is YFSETQ. This CDR3 reads CASSNGDSLPTGELFF. CDR3 nucleotides: TGCGCCAGCAGCAACGGGGACAGCCTACCCACCGGGGAGCTGTTTTTT. Together with reference TRBV5-1 and TRBJ2-2, the CDR3 gives the full variable domain: KAGVTQTPRYLIKTRGQQVTLSCSPISGHRSVSWYQQTPGQGLQFLFEYFSETQRNKGNFPGRFSGRQFSNSRSEMNVSTLELGDSALYLCASSNGDSLPTGELFFGEGSRLTVL.

This clonotype has a handful of counts. This rearrangement joins TRBV2 to TRBJ2-5, with 7 positions matching TRBD2. Germline trimming cut 11 bases from V and 2 bases from J; bases unmatched to any gene: 5. Per germline, CDR1 SNHLY and CDR2 FYNNEI. The CDR3 is 12 residues long. In DNA form, the CDR3 reads TGTGCCGGGACGGGGGGTCAAGAGACCCAGTACTTC. It translates to CAGTGGQETQYF.

The table lists this clonotype with many counts. The gene calls are TRBV20-1 and TRBJ2-2; no clear D. The V and J ends lost 3 bases and 2 bases respectively, with 16 bases between them. The CDR3 is 16 residues long. The germline CDR1 and CDR2 sequences are DFQATT and SNEGSKA (reference sequence). This chain's CDR3 is CSASPDGALNTGELFF. The CDR3 DNA reads TGCAGTGCTAGCCCCGACGGTGCCCTTAACACCGGGGAGCTGTTTTTT.

In this sample, this clonotype turned up a few times. V gene TRBV5-1 combines with J gene TRBJ2-1; 14 nucleotides match TRBD2. Germline CDR1 reads SGHRS; CDR2 reads YFSETQ. The CDR3 sequence is 17 residues long. Losses at the gene ends were 3 bases for V and 4 bases for J; bases not matched to a gene: 6. The CDR3 loop reads CASSSGTSGSKYNEQFF. The CDR3 DNA reads TGCGCCAGCAGCTCAGGGACTAGCGGGAGCAAGTACAATGAGCAGTTCTTC.

The rearrangement uses TRBV25-1 and TRBJ2-7, with 10 positions matching TRBD1. The V gene's germline CDR1 is MGHDK and CDR2 SYGVNS. J lost 2 bases, V lost 6 bases, and 4 bases had no gene match. The CDR3 covers 14 residues. CDR3 nucleotide sequence: TGTGCCAGCAGCCGGACAGGGGGAACCTACGAGCAGTACTTC. It codes for CASSRTGGTYEQYF.

The chain is built from TRBV6-1 and TRBJ1-1; D perhaps matches TRBD1 (6 bases). Trimming stripped 3 bases from V and 5 bases from J, with 13 bases between. Germline lookup yields CDR1 MNHNS and CDR2 SASEGT. The CDR3 is 14 residues long. The CDR3 is CASSEGAGWTEAFF. DNA for the CDR3: TGTGCCAGCAGTGAGGGGGCAGGGTGGACTGAAGCTTTCTTT.

This clonotype was seen at least ten times. The rearrangement links TRBV10-3 to TRBJ2-3; 10 nucleotides agree with TRBD2. Germline assignment: CDR1 ENHRY and CDR2 SYGVKD. CDR3 size: 16 residues. With 2 bases clipped from V and 2 bases from J, the junction kept 4 bases outside the gene matches. This CDR3 reads CAISEPSGGFTDTQYF. The DNA for the CDR3 is TGTGCCATCAGTGAGCCTAGCGGGGGTTTCACAGATACGCAGTATTTT.

The chain employs TRBV15 and TRBJ1-1; 7 bases agree with TRBD1. Germline V gene sequence: CDR1 LNHNV, CDR2 YYDKDF (reference sequence). The CDR3 loop spans 16 amino acids. The V and J ends lost 0 bases and 11 bases, in that order; junction bases with no gene match: 15. The CDR3 here is CATSRDRGPGQPLAFF. The DNA of the CDR3 is TGTGCCACCAGCAGAGACCGAGGACCGGGACAGCCTCTTGCTTTCTTT.

This rearrangement joins TRBV7-7 to TRBJ2-5; D might be TRBD2 (6 bases). The CDR3 is made up of 13 amino acids. Germline V gene lookup returns CDR1 SSHAT and CDR2 FNYEAQ (reference sequence). Trimming shortened V by 5 bases and J by 5 bases, and 12 bases separated the two germline ends. The CDR3 protein is CASSRDFPETQYF. CDR3 DNA: TGTGCCAGCAGCAGGGACTTTCCGGAGACCCAGTACTTC.

This clonotype has just a few counts. The chain has TRBV20-1 and TRBJ2-7; D possibly corresponds to TRBD1 (5 bases). The CDR3 length is 13 residues. Per the germline V gene, CDR1 is DFQATT and CDR2 is SNEGSKA (reference sequence). V lost 3 bases and J 1 base, leaving 10 bases between the germline ends. The CDR3 sequence is CSARGLGSYEQYF. In DNA, the CDR3 is TGCAGTGCTAGGGGGCTAGGGTCCTACGAGCAGTACTTC.

This clonotype was observed a few times. For the CDR3, the DNA is TGTGCCAGCAGCCAAGATTGGGGCGGGAACTATGGCTACACCTTC. Translating it yields CASSQDWGGNYGYTF. This chain links TRBV4-2 with TRBJ1-2; tentatively, D is TRBD1 (5 bases). Germline V gives CDR1 LGHNA, CDR2 YNFKEQ. V was shortened by 0 bases and J by 2 bases, with 10 bases between the two germline ends. The CDR3 is made up of 15 amino acids.

This clonotype appeared many times. The chain uses TRBV7-2 and TRBJ2-1; the D gene is possibly TRBD2 (7 bases). Germline CDR1 and CDR2: SGHTA and FQGNSA. This CDR3 has 16 residues. V was shortened by 1 base and J by 0 bases, with 10 bases between the two germline ends. The chain's CDR3 is CASSLGGGGSYNEQFF. CDR3 sequence (DNA): TGTGCCAGCAGCTTAGGAGGGGGGGGCTCCTACAATGAGCAGTTCTTC.

The chain has TRBV18 and TRBJ1-1; 8 nucleotides match TRBD1. In germline, CDR1 is KGHSH, CDR2 LQKENI. J was trimmed by 4 bases and V by 6 bases; bases with no gene match: 7. This CDR3 has 14 residues. Here the CDR3 reads CASSPDRGSTEAFF. As DNA, the CDR3 is TGTGCCAGCTCGCCCGACAGGGGAAGCACTGAAGCTTTCTTT.

This clonotype was observed many times. The V gene is TRBV4-1, the J gene TRBJ2-7; TRBD1 aligns across 7 bases. V lost 0 bases to trimming and J lost 3 bases; unmatched junction nucleotides: 2. The V gene's germline CDR1 is MGHRA and CDR2 YSYEKL. The length of the CDR3 is 14 residues. The CDR3 loop reads CASSQEDRFYEQYF. CDR3 nucleotide sequence: TGCGCCAGCAGCCAAGAGGACAGGTTCTACGAGCAGTACTTC.

The table lists this clonotype with a few counts. The gene calls are TRBV20-1 and TRBJ2-4; 15 nucleotides line up with TRBD2. The CDR3 is made up of 20 amino acids. J lost 1 base, V lost 3 bases, and 13 bases had no gene match. CDR1 and CDR2 (germline): DFQATT, SNEGSKA (reference sequence). CDR3 DNA: TGCAGTGCTAGGGTACCCGGGACTAGCGGGAGGATGGGTGCCAAAAACATTCAGTACTTC. It codes for CSARVPGTSGRMGAKNIQYF.

The gene calls are TRBV27 and TRBJ2-1; 13 bases are shared with TRBD2. The germline CDR1 and CDR2 sequences are MNHEY and SMNVEV (reference sequence). CDR3 size: 17 residues. The ends lost 0 bases at V and 5 bases at J; junction bases unmatched: 4. CDR3 sequence reads: CASSLSIGTSGDNEQFF. The CDR3 DNA sequence: TGTGCCAGCAGTTTATCAATCGGGACTAGCGGGGACAATGAGCAGTTCTTC.

CDR3 protein: CASSPGAAYNEQFF. CDR3 bases: TGTGCCAGCAGTCCGGGGGCGGCCTACAATGAGCAGTTCTTC. This chain connects TRBV27 to TRBJ2-1, with D perhaps matching TRBD1 or TRBD2 (6 bases each). V lost 5 bases and J 2 bases, leaving 10 bases between the germline ends. CDR3 length: 14 amino acids. From germline, CDR1 is MNHEY and CDR2 SMNVEV (reference sequence).

The genes are TRBV5-1 and TRBJ1-4; a weak D match, TRBD1 (5 bases). V was cut by 3 bases and J by 8 bases, with 20 bases left in between. Germline assignment: CDR1 SGHRS and CDR2 YFSETQ. The CDR3 runs 16 residues. The CDR3 reads CASSWTRGEGEEKLFF. In DNA, the CDR3 is TGCGCCAGCAGCTGGACCCGAGGCGAAGGGGAAGAAAAACTGTTTTTT. The full variable domain, rest sourced from reference TRBV5-1 and TRBJ1-4, is KAGVTQTPRYLIKTRGQQVTLSCSPISGHRSVSWYQQTPGQGLQFLFEYFSETQRNKGNFPGRFSGRQFSNSRSEMNVSTLELGDSALYLCASSWTRGEGEEKLFFGSGTQLSVL.

In its sample, this clonotype was seen a few times. V and J are TRBV5-1 and TRBJ2-3, with 14 bases aligning to TRBD2. The CDR3 is 16 amino acids. Germline V gene lookup returns CDR1 SGHRS and CDR2 YFSETQ. After removal of 2 bases from V and 6 bases from J, the junction contained 5 bases not matched to a gene. CDR3 in DNA: TGCGCCAGCAGCTTTGGCGGGACTAGCGGGAGCGATACGCAGTATTTT. This codes for CASSFGGTSGSDTQYF.

This clonotype has a handful of counts. The V call is TRBV2, the J call TRBJ1-1; D perhaps matches TRBD1 (6 bases). From germline, CDR1 is SNHLY and CDR2 FYNNEI. The CDR3 has 11 residues. The ends were cut back, 10 bases at V and 4 bases at J, with 10 bases in the middle. The CDR3 region has the DNA TGTGCCACCGAGGGGGGCACTGAAGCTTTCTTT. Amino acids: CATEGGTEAFF.

The chain employs TRBV5-6 and TRBJ1-2; D remains unclear. The length of the CDR3 is 13 residues. The germline V and J ends were trimmed by 2 bases and 6 bases, with 11 bases remaining between them. The germline gives CDR1 SGHDT, CDR2 YYEEEE. The CDR3 DNA reads TGTGCCAGCAGCTTCTCCCTGATTGATGGCTACACCTTC. This translates into CASSFSLIDGYTF.

The CDR3 is CASSPGTGGINEQFF. CDR3 coding DNA: TGTGCCAGCAGTCCAGGGACAGGGGGCATCAATGAGCAGTTCTTC. The V call is TRBV12-3 or TRBV12-4, the J call TRBJ2-1, with 12 bases aligning to TRBD1. V shed 5 bases, J shed 6 bases, and the junction held 5 bases outside the gene matches. The CDR3 spans 15 residues.

The J gene is TRBJ2-3, the V gene TRBV2; 7 bases fit TRBD2. J gave up 2 bases and V 5 bases, and 13 bases lay outside the gene matches. The CDR3 sequence is 17 residues long. Germline V gene lookup returns CDR1 SNHLY and CDR2 FYNNEI. As DNA, the CDR3 is TGTGCCAGCAGTCCCCTTAGCGGGCTAGCACTCACAGATACGCAGTATTTT. Encoded protein: CASSPLSGLALTDTQYF. Full variable domain (outside the CDR3, taken from reference TRBV2 and TRBJ2-3): EPEVTQTPSHQVTQMGQEVILRCVPISNHLYFYWYRQILGQKVEFLVSFYNNEISEKSEIFDDQFSVERPDGSNFTLKIRSTKLEDSAMYFCASSPLSGLALTDTQYFGPGTRLTVL.

The genes are TRBV24-1 and TRBJ2-1; TRBD2 matches 8 bases. This CDR3 has 14 residues. Germline lookup yields CDR1 KGHDR and CDR2 SFDVKD. With V trimmed by 7 bases and J by 4 bases, 5 bases remained unmatched. CDR3 amino acids: CATSLAGGYNEQFF. In nucleotides, the CDR3 is TGTGCCACCAGCCTAGCGGGTGGTTACAATGAGCAGTTCTTC.